This T cell receptor beta chain was captured by sequencing in a study of intratumoral heterogeneity in liver cancer. Study-level information: Patients were mostly male, median age 63 years.

The CDR3 extends over 14 amino acids. Germline CDR1 is SEHNR and CDR2 is FQNEAQ (reference sequence). V was trimmed by 5 bases and J by 12 bases, leaving 20 bases between them. Early-stage hepatocellular carcinoma patients were treatment-naïve prior to resection. Sampled areas showed no macroscopic necrosis or hemorrhage. The data were produced by immunoSEQ multiplex PCR, yet TCRdb's version contains in-frame clones alone and is incomplete. The sample shows about 5,900 clones, approximately 73% of them seen only once. A word on this clone: What it binds is not known.

Findings and caveats of the study: The authors noted under-sampled tumor-infiltrating lymphocyte representation as a limitation.

The starting material was tumor-adjacent normal tissue, obtained before any cancer treatment. The TCR originated in a man aged 70-80 years with hepatocellular carcinoma. The genes are TRBV7-9 and TRBJ2-1; D is perhaps TRBD1 or TRBD2 (5 bases each). CDR3 DNA sequence: TGTGCCAGCAGCGACATGGGACCCTCTAACGGGCAGTTCTTC. Its protein is CASSDMGPSNGQFF.